This T cell receptor beta chain stems from a study of tumor-infiltrating lymphocytes in localized non-small cell lung cancer. Findings of the study overall: Recurrence-free survival showed no association with tumor T-cell fraction. Not all patients were TCR sequenced, owing to tissue quantity. T-cell fraction did not differ between immunotypes IM1 and IM2.

Clones were read by immunoSEQ multiplex PCR, and TCRdb kept only the in-frame ones, dropping some. In the table there are 12,000 or so clones, less than 90% of which are singletons. Note on this clone: Its antigen remains unidentified.

The CDR3 spans 11 residues. The germline gives CDR1 SQVTM, CDR2 ANQGSEA. The ends were cut back, 6 bases at V and 5 bases at J, with 10 bases in the middle. The sample was lung tumor tissue. This sequence originates from a human donor with non-small cell lung cancer. V usage is TRBV29-1 and J usage is TRBJ1-1; tentatively, D is TRBD1 (6 bases). CDR3 sequence reads: CSVGQQTEAFF. Here the CDR3 DNA reads TGCAGCGTCGGACAGCAGACTGAAGCTTTCTTT.